Presented here are 32 T cell receptor beta chains from one specimen sequenced in a study of T cell responses to AZD1222 COVID-19 vaccine. The method was immunoSEQ multiplex PCR; TCRdb's version includes in-frame clones alone and lacks a portion of them. The repertoire has over 100,000 clones, around 94% of them found once; the top ten carry 6.6%. Specimen: peripheral blood, collected on day 0 of AZD1222 vaccination. All receptors come from an adult in good health.

The rearrangement links TRBV6-5 to TRBJ2-1; maybe TRBD1 (6 bases). Between the trimmed V and J ends, which lost 7 bases and 3 bases, there was a span of 13 bases. The length of the CDR3 is 14 residues. Per germline, CDR1 MNHEY and CDR2 SVGAGI. CDR3 DNA: TGTGCCAGCAAAAGGACAGCGGTCTACAATGAGCAGTTCTTC. This encodes CASKRTAVYNEQFF.

The gene calls are TRBV7-9 and TRBJ1-1; a possible D gene is TRBD1 (6 bases). The germline CDR1 and CDR2 sequences are SEHNR and FQNEAQ (reference sequence). Trimming stripped 2 bases from V and 8 bases from J, with 9 bases between. This CDR3 spans 12 amino acids. The CDR3 sequence: CASSLQGREAFF. The CDR3 nucleotides read TGTGCCAGCAGCTTACAGGGGCGGGAAGCTTTCTTT.

V gene TRBV12-5 combines with J gene TRBJ2-2, with D perhaps matching TRBD2 (6 bases). Germline assignment: CDR1 LGHNT and CDR2 FRNRAP. With 2 bases removed from V and 3 bases from J, the gap between germline ends came to 10 bases. The CDR3 runs 15 residues. CDR3 DNA sequence: TGTGCTAGTGGTTTGACCGGGAGTTACACCGGGGAGCTGTTTTTT. It encodes CASGLTGSYTGELFF.

V gene TRBV5-4 combines with J gene TRBJ1-1; D uncertain. CDR3 size: 17 residues. Looked up from germline, CDR1 is SGHNT and CDR2 is YYREEE (reference sequence). The V end was cut by 1 base, the J end by 0 bases, with 16 bases between. The CDR3 reads CASSLRTGSPLNTEAFF. CDR3 nucleotide sequence: TGTGCCAGCAGCTTGCGGACCGGCTCCCCTTTGAACACTGAAGCTTTCTTT.

This rearrangement joins TRBV4-1 to TRBJ1-4; TRBD1 might be the D (5 bases). CDR3 size: 13 residues. Germline CDR1 and CDR2: MGHRA and YSYEKL. Trimming removed 4 bases from V and 10 bases from J, with 13 bases in between. CDR3 DNA: TGCGCCAGCAGCCGGTACCTGGGGGGAAAACTGTTTTTT. Translated, it gives CASSRYLGGKLFF.

The J gene is TRBJ1-3, the V gene TRBV2, with D possibly TRBD1 on 5 matching bases. Trimming cost V 2 bases and J 4 bases, with 12 bases left between them. The CDR3 has 15 amino acids. The germline V gene encodes CDR1 SNHLY and CDR2 FYNNEI. CDR3 amino acids: CASSEQGSVGNTIYF. The CDR3 coding sequence is TGTGCCAGCAGTGAACAGGGATCGGTAGGAAACACCATATATTTT.

This chain joins TRBV12-3 or TRBV12-4 and TRBJ2-5, with D uncertain. There are 11 residues in the CDR3. V was pared by 0 bases and J by 5 bases, with 1 base between. CDR3 DNA: TGTGCCAGCAGTTTAGCGGAGACCCAGTACTTC. This translates into CASSLAETQYF.

The V gene is TRBV5-6, the J gene TRBJ1-2, with no clear D. The CDR3 runs 16 residues. V lost 0 bases, J lost 1 base, and 13 bases lay in between. Germline CDR1 and CDR2: SGHDT and YYEEEE. The CDR3 DNA reads as TGTGCCAGCAGCTTGGAGGCGGAATCCCTTAACTATGGCTACACCTTC. The encoded protein is CASSLEAESLNYGYTF.

This chain uses TRBV6-1 with TRBJ1-2; 7 nucleotides align to TRBD1. The junction had 6 bases not matched to a gene; V was cut back by 3 bases and J by 2 bases. The CDR3 consists of 15 residues. CDR1 is MNHNS and CDR2 is SASEGT in the germline V gene. This chain's CDR3 is CASSDPDRVNYGYTF. DNA of the CDR3: TGTGCCAGCAGTGACCCTGACAGGGTCAACTATGGCTACACCTTC.

This chain links TRBV4-2 with TRBJ1-5, with D possibly matching TRBD1 (5 bases). V shed 0 bases and J shed 3 bases, with 9 bases lying between them. Germline V gene sequence: CDR1 LGHNA, CDR2 YNFKEQ. The CDR3 is 15 residues long. CDR3 protein: CASSQDKGYNQPQHF. The CDR3 DNA sequence: TGTGCCAGCAGCCAAGATAAGGGGTACAATCAGCCCCAGCATTTT.

The genes are TRBV30 and TRBJ1-2, with D unresolved. Germline CDR1 is GTSNPN and CDR2 is SVGIG (reference sequence). There are 14 residues in the CDR3. V dropped 0 bases and J dropped 3 bases, with 11 bases sitting between them. CDR3 nucleotide sequence: TGTGCCTGGAGTGTGAACCCCCAGGACTATGGCTACACCTTC. It specifies CAWSVNPQDYGYTF. Full variable domain (rest looked up from reference TRBV30 and TRBJ1-2): SQTIHQWPATLVQPVGSPLSLECTVEGTSNPNLYWYRQAAGRGLQLLFYSVGIGQISSEVPQNLSASRPQDRQFILSSKKLLLSDSGFYLCAWSVNPQDYGYTFGSGTRLTVV.

This chain connects TRBV18 to TRBJ2-1, with D possibly matching TRBD2 (5 bases). V was cut by 2 bases and J by 6 bases, with 8 bases left in between. Germline V gives CDR1 KGHSH, CDR2 LQKENI. The CDR3 spans 13 residues. The chain's CDR3 is CASSPFAGNEQFF. The CDR3 nucleotides read TGTGCCAGCTCACCATTTGCGGGCAATGAGCAGTTCTTC.

The chain combines TRBV24-1 with TRBJ1-1, with D tentatively TRBD1 (6 bases). This CDR3 is 12 amino acids long. Germline V gene lookup returns CDR1 KGHDR and CDR2 SFDVKD. V was clipped by 0 bases and J by 9 bases, with 7 bases between them. The CDR3: CATSDLQGKAFF. The CDR3 DNA reads TGTGCCACCAGTGATTTGCAGGGGAAAGCTTTCTTT.

The V call is TRBV18, the J call TRBJ1-1, with 9 bases lining up with TRBD1. V shed 0 bases and J 4 bases; nucleotides not matched to a gene: 9. The CDR3 has 17 amino acids. Germline V gene lookup returns CDR1 KGHSH and CDR2 LQKENI. CDR3 amino acids: CASSPPWGQGGGTEAFF. CDR3 bases: TGTGCCAGCTCACCACCGTGGGGACAGGGAGGTGGCACTGAAGCTTTCTTT.

A single count supports this clone. The chain has TRBV7-9 and TRBJ2-1; D unresolved. The CDR3 runs 11 residues. In germline, CDR1 is SEHNR, CDR2 FQNEAQ (reference sequence). V was clipped by 5 bases and J by 11 bases, with 10 bases between them. The CDR3: CASSQTWQQFF. The CDR3 DNA reads TGTGCCAGCAGCCAAACCTGGCAGCAGTTCTTC.

V is TRBV19 and J is TRBJ2-4; D may be TRBD2 (6 bases). The CDR3 contains 16 residues. V lost 10 bases to trimming and J lost 8 bases, with 27 bases between them. Per the germline V gene, CDR1 is LNHDA and CDR2 is SQIVND (reference sequence). The CDR3 coding sequence is TGTGCCACCCTCCCTAGGGCCGGGAGCGGATCGTACATTCAGTACTTC. It specifies CATLPRAGSGSYIQYF.

Details on this clone: Other DNA variants within this sample encode the same CDR3. The chain recombines TRBV4-3 with TRBJ2-6; D remains unclear. V was trimmed by 1 base and J by 1 base, leaving 5 bases between them. The length of the CDR3 is 15 residues. The germline V gene has CDR1 LGHNA and CDR2 YSLEER. The CDR3 loop reads CASSQVGSGANVLTF. The CDR3 nucleotides are TGCGCCAGCAGCCAAGTGGGGTCTGGGGCCAACGTCCTGACTTTC.

For the CDR3, the DNA is TGTGCCAGCAGCACTCCAGAGGGAGGGGGTGAAAAACTGTTTTTT. Its translation is CASSTPEGGGEKLFF. The chain couples TRBV7-9 to TRBJ1-4; D perhaps matches TRBD1 (6 bases). From germline, CDR1 is SEHNR and CDR2 FQNEAQ (reference sequence). The germline V and J ends were trimmed by 5 bases and 7 bases, with 17 bases remaining between them. This CDR3 has 15 amino acids.

The count of this clone is one. The V and J genes are TRBV4-1 and TRBJ2-3; TRBD2 is a possible D gene (6 bases). V was pared by 0 bases and J by 8 bases, with 12 bases between. Germline V gene lookup returns CDR1 MGHRA and CDR2 YSYEKL. This CDR3 region has 14 residues. Written as DNA, the CDR3 is TGCGCCAGCAGCCAAGATTGGAGGGGATCTACGCAGTATTTT. Translating gives CASSQDWRGSTQYF.

The chain links TRBV10-3 to TRBJ1-1, with D uncertain. The CDR3 contains 11 residues. Germline V lookup: CDR1 ENHRY, CDR2 SYGVKD. Trimming left V 10 bases short and J 1 base short, with 7 bases between. CDR3 DNA sequence: TGTGCCAGTGGTCGGAACACTGAAGCTTTCTTT. Protein sequence: CASGRNTEAFF.

A few counts support this clone. The rearrangement uses TRBV3-1 (or the pseudogene TRBV3-2) and TRBJ2-1, with TRBD2 identical over 7 bases. V was pared by 4 bases and J by 6 bases, with 6 bases of the junction left unmatched. CDR1 is LGHDT and CDR2 is YNNKEL in the germline V gene (reference sequence). CDR3 length equals 14 residues. The CDR3 region is CASSRSGWSNEQFF. The CDR3 DNA reads as TGTGCCAGCAGCCGTAGCGGGTGGAGCAATGAGCAGTTCTTC.

The rearrangement joins TRBV21-1 to TRBJ2-3. TRBV21-1 is reported as a pseudogene. The CDR3 sequence is 15 residues long. The CDR3 DNA reads TGTGCCAGCAAACGGACCCACCCCGGCACAGATACGCAGTATTTT. Its translation is CASKRTHPGTDTQYF.

This chain uses TRBV29-1 with TRBJ1-2; D remains unclear. CDR3 length: 12 residues. V was shortened by 2 bases and J by 6 bases, with 10 bases between the two germline ends. The germline CDR1 and CDR2 sequences are SQVTM and ANQGSEA. Here the CDR3 reads CSVEKGSHGYTF. The CDR3 coding sequence is TGCAGCGTTGAAAAGGGTTCCCATGGCTACACCTTC.

The rearrangement joins TRBV9 to TRBJ1-6; D perhaps matches TRBD1 (6 bases). Germline V lookup: CDR1 SGDLS, CDR2 YYNGEE. The CDR3 runs 14 residues. V shed 0 bases and J shed 6 bases, with 7 bases lying between them. The CDR3 sequence: CASSVGGGNSPLHF. The CDR3 DNA reads TGTGCCAGCAGCGTAGGAGGGGGTAATTCACCCCTCCACTTT. Together with reference TRBV9 and TRBJ1-6, the CDR3 gives the full variable domain: DSGVTQTPKHLITATGQRVTLRCSPRSGDLSVYWYQQSLDQGLQFLIQYYNGEERAKGNILERFSAQQFPDLHSELNLSSLELGDSALYFCASSVGGGNSPLHFGNGTRLTVT.

The chain has TRBV10-2 and TRBJ2-3, with no clear D. Germline loops: CDR1 WSHSY, CDR2 SAAADI. The CDR3 has 13 residues. Between the trimmed V and J ends, which lost 2 bases and 4 bases, there was a span of 7 bases. CDR3 amino acids: CASSEVAADTQYF. The CDR3 DNA follows: TGCGCCAGCAGTGAGGTAGCAGCAGATACGCAGTATTTT.

The chain uses TRBV7-2 and TRBJ1-3; D not certain. Germline CDR1 reads SGHTA; CDR2 reads FQGNSA. The CDR3 contains 15 residues. Trimming cost V 5 bases and J 0 bases, with 11 bases left between them. This chain's CDR3 is CASSPILGSGNTIYF. CDR3 sequence (DNA): TGTGCCAGCAGCCCCATTTTGGGCTCTGGAAACACCATATATTTT.

The chain links TRBV25-1 to TRBJ2-7, with D unclear. The CDR3 covers 14 residues. Germline CDR1 MGHDK, CDR2 SYGVNS. Trimming stripped 2 bases from V and 9 bases from J, with 17 bases between. In DNA, the CDR3 is TGTGCCAGCAGTGAACCAACCCCCCCCTGGTGGCAGTACTTC. As protein: CASSEPTPPWWQYF.

The V and J genes are TRBV30 and TRBJ2-3; D call uncertain. The length of the CDR3 is 12 residues. The V end was cut by 5 bases, the J end by 2 bases, with 8 bases between. Germline CDR1 reads GTSNPN; CDR2 reads SVGIG (reference sequence). CDR3 in DNA: TGTGCCTGGGGAGATATCACAGATACGCAGTATTTT. This translates into CAWGDITDTQYF.

This clone was picked up one time. J is TRBJ2-7 and V is TRBV6-2 or TRBV6-3; D possibly uses TRBD1 or TRBD2 (6 bases each). V was pared by 2 bases and J by 2 bases, with 25 bases between. The V gene's germline CDR1 is MNHEY and CDR2 SVGEGT. The CDR3 sequence is 19 residues long. The CDR3, as DNA: TGTGCCAGCAGTTACCTTCCTACAGGGACTTCCCGAGGGACCTACGAGCAGTACTTC. As protein: CASSYLPTGTSRGTYEQYF.

The CDR3 DNA is TGTGCCAGCAGCTTACAACTAGCGGGAGTCAGTGAGCAGTTCTTC. Translating it yields CASSLQLAGVSEQFF. The rearrangement joins TRBV7-3 to TRBJ2-1, with 11 nucleotides matching TRBD2. The junction had 6 bases not matched to a gene; V was cut back by 2 bases and J by 9 bases. The CDR3 sequence is 15 residues long. Looked up from germline, CDR1 is SGHTA and CDR2 is FQGTGA.

The chain recombines TRBV7-6 with TRBJ2-1; no reliable D call. The CDR3 length is 14 residues. V dropped 1 base and J dropped 10 bases, with 14 bases sitting between them. Germline lookup yields CDR1 SGHVS and CDR2 FNYEAQ. CDR3 loop: CASSLGSRSGEQFF. In DNA form, the CDR3 reads TGTGCCAGCAGCTTAGGTTCCCGGTCCGGGGAGCAGTTCTTC. The full variable domain, in which reference TRBV7-6 and TRBJ2-1 provide the parts outside the CDR3, is GAGVSQSPRYKVTKRGQDVALRCDPISGHVSLYWYRQALGQGPEFLTYFNYEAQQDKSGLPNDRFSAERPEGSISTLTIQRTEQRDSAMYRCASSLGSRSGEQFFGPGTRLTVL.

This clone was picked up one time. The chain has TRBV28 and TRBJ2-7, with D possibly being TRBD1 or TRBD2 (6 bases each). The V end was cut by 5 bases, the J end by 1 base, with 15 bases between. This CDR3 has 15 amino acids. CDR1 is MDHEN, CDR2 SYDVKM, per germline. CDR3 amino acids: CASSPGGPKSYEQYF. CDR3 bases: TGTGCCAGCAGTCCCGGGGGCCCAAAATCCTACGAGCAGTACTTC.